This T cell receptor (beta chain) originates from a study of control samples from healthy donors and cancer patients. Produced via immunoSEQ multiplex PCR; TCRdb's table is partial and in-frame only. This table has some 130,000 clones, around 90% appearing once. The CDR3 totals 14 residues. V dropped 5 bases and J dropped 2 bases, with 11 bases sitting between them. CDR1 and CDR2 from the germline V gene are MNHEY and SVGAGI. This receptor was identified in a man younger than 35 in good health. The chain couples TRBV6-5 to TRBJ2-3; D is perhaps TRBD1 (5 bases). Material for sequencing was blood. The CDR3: CASSTRTHTDTQYF. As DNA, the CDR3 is TGTGCCAGCAGTACCCGGACACACACAGATACGCAGTATTTT.